The sample holds a few counts of the clone carrying this TCR beta chain. As yet, its antigen is unknown. The junction and the germline gene differ at one end; a read error may be behind it. RNA transcripts yielded amplified TCR beta CDR3 regions. With the HTBI primer set, the TCR CDR3 went through a first round of RT-PCR. One entry per CDR3 protein results from TCRdb running MiXCR on the multiplex PCR reads. The sample includes hundreds of thousands of distinct CDR3 sequences, 12% to 15% of them seen just once. It was considered stable Graves' hyperthyroidism when ophthalmopathy did not progress within 18 months. The record originates from a study of T cells in Graves' hyperthyroidism and ophthalmopathy. Regarding the study as a whole: Among thyroid clonotypes expanded above 0.001, most also appeared in blood. Ophthalmopathy was predicted by the model a median of roughly 6.6 months ahead of onset.

There are 19 residues in the CDR3. Germline V gives CDR1 SGHNT, CDR2 YENEEA. Source material: blood. The chain is built from TRBV11-3 and TRBJ2-2; the match to TRBD1 covers 8 bases. This TCR was recovered from a woman aged 18-29 years with Graves' hyperthyroidism. This CDR3 is CPSSFGAAGGWSNTGELFF. As DNA, the CDR3 is TGTCCCAGCAGCTTCGGTGCGGCAGGGGGCTGGTCGAACACCGGGGAGCTGTTTTTT.